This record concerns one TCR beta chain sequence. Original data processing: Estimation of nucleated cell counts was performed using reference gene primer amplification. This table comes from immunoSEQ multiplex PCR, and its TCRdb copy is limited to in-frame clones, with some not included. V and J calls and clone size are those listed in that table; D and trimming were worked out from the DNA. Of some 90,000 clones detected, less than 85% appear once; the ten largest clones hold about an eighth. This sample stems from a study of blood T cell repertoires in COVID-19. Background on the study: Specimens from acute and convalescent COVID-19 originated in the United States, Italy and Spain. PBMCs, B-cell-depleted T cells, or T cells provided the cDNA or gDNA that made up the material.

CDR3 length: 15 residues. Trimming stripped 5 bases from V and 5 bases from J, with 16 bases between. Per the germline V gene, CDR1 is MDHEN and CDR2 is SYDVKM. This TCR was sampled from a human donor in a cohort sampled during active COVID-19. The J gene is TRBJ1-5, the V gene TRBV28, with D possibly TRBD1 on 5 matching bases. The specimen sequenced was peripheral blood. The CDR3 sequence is CASSGDTGFDQPQHF. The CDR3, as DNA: TGTGCCAGCAGTGGGGATACAGGTTTCGATCAGCCCCAGCATTTT.